The 29 T cell receptor beta chains presented below share a single source sample, sequenced in a study of Tregs in tolerant kidney transplant recipients (dated by TCRdb to between 2018 and 2020). The library relied on the immunoSEQ multiplex PCR assay. This immuneACCESS table, as held by TCRdb, lists in-frame sequences with V and J called but not all clones. Of the missing ones, under half trace to an unresolved V gene in checked studies; the others have no known cause. The sample's table covers some 25,000 clones. Approximately 4.2% of the sample belongs to the ten largest clones. The time point label of this sample denotes: 6 months after combined kidney and bone marrow transplant. The transplants used related donors along with nonmyeloablative bone marrow transplantation, and in the human trials mixed chimerism was transient. The material was CD4+ T cells from blood (PBMCs), obtained 6 months after the transplant. These receptor sequences come from a human patient who received a combined kidney and bone marrow transplant. A transplant means some T cells may be of graft donor rather than patient origin.

Worth noting for this clone: Coverage ceases 3 residues before the CDR3 finishes, and the germline J gene fills in the end. The gene calls are TRBV7-6 and TRBJ1-2; 9 bases map to TRBD1. CDR1 and CDR2 (germline): SGHVS, FNYEAQ. The CDR3 is made up of 17 amino acids. The J segment lost 4 bases and the V segment lost 5 bases, leaving 14 bases of the junction unmatched. The CDR3 protein is CASSPGQGVSKGYGYTF. CDR3 bases read: TGTGCCAGCAGCCCGGGACAGGGTGTGTCGAAAGGCTATGGC. The full variable domain, completed using reference TRBV7-6 and TRBJ1-2, is GAGVSQSPRYKVTKRGQDVALRCDPISGHVSLYWYRQALGQGPEFLTYFNYEAQQDKSGLPNDRFSAERPEGSISTLTIQRTEQRDSAMYRCASSPGQGVSKGYGYTFGSGTRLTVV.

With respect to this clone: The missing CDR3 end, 3 residues past where the read stops, is filled in from the germline J gene. The chain has TRBV7-2 and TRBJ2-7, with a tentative D call TRBD2 (6 bases). The length of the CDR3 is 14 residues. The V and J ends lost 2 bases and 3 bases respectively, with 11 bases between them. The germline V gene has CDR1 SGHTA and CDR2 FQGNSA. CDR3: CASSLKRGLYEQYF. The covered CDR3 bases are TGTGCCAGCAGCTTAAAGAGGGGACTCTACGAG.

As for this clone: The sequenced fragment ends 3 residues before the CDR3 boundary, so the rest is inferred from the germline J gene. The J gene is TRBJ1-1, the V gene TRBV10-3; D is perhaps TRBD1 (5 bases). In germline, CDR1 is ENHRY, CDR2 SYGVKD. The CDR3 is 11 residues long. Between the trimmed V and J ends, which lost 7 bases and 7 bases, there was a span of 10 bases. CDR3 amino acids: CAITQGDEAFF. Incomplete CDR3 DNA: TGTGCCATCACGCAGGGAGATGAA.

As for this clone: The read terminates 3 residues before the CDR3 end, so the remaining end is supplied by the germline J gene. The chain combines TRBV6-1 with TRBJ1-2; 9 bases are shared with TRBD1. CDR1 MNHNS and CDR2 SASEGT come from the germline V gene. Germline trimming cut 2 bases from V and 6 bases from J; bases unmatched to any gene: 4. CDR3 length: 14 residues. Partial CDR3 DNA: TGTGCCAGCAGTGAACCGGGACAGGGAAATGGC. As protein: CASSEPGQGNG. The whole CDR3 protein is CASSEPGQGNGYTF.

As for this clone: The read finishes 3 residues shy of the CDR3 end, and the germline J gene is used to complete it. The V gene is TRBV20-1, the J gene TRBJ2-2; unclear D gene. Per germline, CDR1 DFQATT and CDR2 SNEGSKA (reference sequence). Between the trimmed V and J ends, which lost 0 bases and 6 bases, there was a span of 5 bases. This CDR3 has 12 amino acids. CDR3 loop: CSAREGAGELFF. CDR3 bases read: TGCAGTGCTAGAGAGGGCGCCGGGGAG.

As concerns this clone: Read sequence stops 3 residues before the CDR3 end, and the germline J gene provides the missing end. The chain has TRBV2 and TRBJ2-7; 10 bases align to TRBD1. V gave up 6 bases and J gave up 4 bases; unmatched junction bases: 6. CDR3 length: 14 residues. Germline CDR1 is SNHLY and CDR2 is FYNNEI. CDR3 bases read: TGTGCCAGCAGATCGGACAGGGGGGCGTACGAG. Translating gives CASRSDRGAYE. The whole CDR3 protein is CASRSDRGAYEQYF.

Worth noting for this clone: The sequence runs out 3 residues before the end of the CDR3; the remainder is reconstructed from the germline J gene. This chain links TRBV7-9 with TRBJ2-7; TRBD1 matches at 10 bases. CDR1 SEHNR and CDR2 FQNEAQ come from the germline V gene (reference sequence). V was pared by 4 bases and J by 2 bases, with 2 bases of the junction left unmatched. CDR3 size: 14 residues. CDR3 amino acids: CASSSGTGAYEQYF. CDR3 bases read: TGTGCCAGCAGCTCCGGGACAGGGGCCTACGAG.

The chain's CDR3 is CASSPNSGGAYEQFF. The sequenced CDR3 bases are TGTGCCAGCTCACCCAATAGCGGGGGGGCCTATGAG. The chain employs TRBV18 and TRBJ2-1, with 11 bases that match TRBD2. The read is 3 residues too short to cover the CDR3 end, so that end is filled in from the germline J gene. Unmatched junction bases numbered 6, after V lost 3 bases and J lost 8 bases. The CDR3 is 15 residues long. Germline CDR1 reads KGHSH; CDR2 reads LQKENI. The variable domain in full, completed from reference TRBV18 and TRBJ2-1, reads NAGVMQNPRHLVRRRGQEARLRCSPMKGHSHVYWYRQLPEEGLKFMVYLQKENIIDESGMPKERFSAEFPKEGPSILRIQQVVRGDSAAYFCASSPNSGGAYEQFFGPGTRLTVL.

Details on this clone: Read coverage stops 3 residues before the CDR3 terminus; the germline J gene supplies the remainder. The chain couples TRBV14 to TRBJ1-6, with 8 bases lining up with TRBD1. Trimming removed 4 bases from V and 8 bases from J; junction bases left unmatched: 4. The V gene's germline CDR1 is SGHDN and CDR2 FVKESK. This CDR3 comprises 14 residues. The CDR3 DNA, read in part, is TGTGCCAGCAGCCGGGGACAGGAGTATTCACCC. Translation gives CASSRGQEYSP. The CDR3 in its entirety is CASSRGQEYSPLHF.

Partial CDR3 DNA: TGCAGTGCTGGGGGGACAGGCTATAGCAATCAGCCC. Translated, it gives CSAGGTGYSNQP. The whole CDR3 protein reads CSAGGTGYSNQPQHF. The gene calls are TRBV20-1 and TRBJ1-5; 8 nucleotides align to TRBD1. The read ends 3 residues before the CDR3 terminus; that terminus is restored from the germline J gene. The length of the CDR3 is 15 residues. Germline assignment: CDR1 DFQATT and CDR2 SNEGSKA (reference sequence). V trimming: 5 bases; J trimming: 0 bases; junction bases outside the gene matches: 6.

Details on this clone: The read halts 3 residues ahead of the CDR3 end, with the missing end drawn from the germline J gene. The V and J genes are TRBV6-2 or TRBV6-3 and TRBJ1-4; 9 bases map to TRBD1. With V trimmed by 6 bases and J by 6 bases, 5 bases remained unmatched. Germline loops: CDR1 MNHEY, CDR2 SVGEGT. This CDR3 region has 14 residues. The sequenced CDR3 bases are TGTGCCAGCAGAAGGACAGGGGATCATGAAAAA. Translated: CASRRTGDHEK. The CDR3 in its entirety is CASRRTGDHEKLFF.

Note on this clone: Read sequence stops 3 residues before the CDR3 end, and the germline J gene provides the missing end. The genes are TRBV6-2 or TRBV6-3 and TRBJ2-7; possible D gene TRBD2, 6 bases. V lost 6 bases and J lost 0, with 12 bases in between. The CDR3 consists of 14 residues. Germline V lookup: CDR1 MNHEY, CDR2 SVGEGT. CDR3: CASRRGGDSYEQYF. The DNA read from the CDR3 is TGTGCCAGCAGAAGAGGAGGGGACTCCTACGAG.

Concerning this clone itself: From the germline J gene comes the end of the CDR3, since the read stops 3 residues before it. This chain joins TRBV20-1 and TRBJ1-2; D uncertain. CDR1 DFQATT and CDR2 SNEGSKA come from the germline V gene (reference sequence). This CDR3 region has 12 residues. V lost 5 bases and J lost 0, with 7 bases in between. The CDR3 sequence: CSAVLPNYGYTF. The covered CDR3 bases are TGCAGTGCTGTCCTACCTAACTATGGC.

With regard to this clone: Read data end 3 residues before the CDR3 end; the end is taken from the germline J gene. V usage is TRBV2 and J usage is TRBJ1-2, with D possibly matching TRBD1 (5 bases). Germline V gene lookup returns CDR1 SNHLY and CDR2 FYNNEI. V gave up 7 bases and J gave up 3 bases, with 12 bases separating them. The length of the CDR3 is 13 residues. The CDR3 reads CASIPGRDYGYTF. The CDR3 DNA, read in part, is TGTGCCAGCATCCCGGGCAGGGACTATGGC.

In regard to this clone: The CDR3 end is not reached by the read, which stops 3 residues before it; the germline J gene fills it in. The chain combines TRBV19 with TRBJ1-5, with D maybe TRBD1 (5 bases). The CDR3 is 15 residues long. The V end was cut by 5 bases, the J end by 6 bases, with 17 bases between. CDR1 and CDR2 (germline): LNHDA, SQIVND (reference sequence). CDR3 loop: CASSRAGGGSQPQHF. The DNA read from the CDR3 is TGTGCCAGTAGTCGGGCCGGGGGTGGAAGTCAGCCC.

As to this clone: The read ends 3 residues before the CDR3 terminus; that terminus is restored from the germline J gene. V usage is TRBV18 and J usage is TRBJ2-7; 7 positions agree with TRBD1. This CDR3 contains 13 residues. J was trimmed by 6 bases and V by 6 bases; bases with no gene match: 8. Germline-derived CDR1 and CDR2 are KGHSH and LQKENI. CDR3 in amino acids: CASSRGTPGEQYF. CDR3 DNA (partial): TGTGCCAGCTCCAGGGGGACCCCCGGCGAG.

A note on this clone: The CDR3 is cut off 3 residues early in the read; its end comes from the germline J gene. This chain joins TRBV7-8 and TRBJ2-4; D remains ambiguous. Looked up from germline, CDR1 is SGHVS and CDR2 is FQNEAQ. CDR3 length: 13 amino acids. V lost 5 bases, J lost 4 bases, and 9 bases lay in between. The chain's CDR3 is CASSGPEKNIQYF. The covered CDR3 bases are TGTGCCAGCAGCGGGCCGGAGAAAAACATT.

Notes on this clone: The read terminates 3 residues before the CDR3 end, so the remaining end is supplied by the germline J gene. J is TRBJ1-4 and V is TRBV20-1; no definite D call. Germline V gives CDR1 DFQATT, CDR2 SNEGSKA (reference sequence). CDR3 size: 13 residues. V lost 5 bases and J lost 0, with 7 bases in between. The DNA read from the CDR3 is TGCAGTGCTCAGGCTTCAACTAATGAAAAA. Protein sequence: CSAQASTNEK. The CDR3 as a whole reads CSAQASTNEKLFF.

A word on this clone: The read terminates 3 residues before the CDR3 end, so the remaining end is supplied by the germline J gene. The gene calls are TRBV11-2 and TRBJ2-5; D may correspond to TRBD1 or TRBD2 (7 bases each). The germline V gene encodes CDR1 SGHAT and CDR2 FQNNGV. The CDR3 consists of 15 residues. Deletions cut 3 bases from V and 1 base from J, with 12 bases between. CDR3 DNA, as far as it was read: TGTGCCAGCAGCTTGGGAGGGGGCCCCCAAGAGACC. Translated, it gives CASSLGGGPQET. The CDR3, in full, reads CASSLGGGPQETQYF.

In regard to this clone: The read finishes 3 residues shy of the CDR3 end, and the germline J gene is used to complete it. V and J are TRBV2 and TRBJ2-2; 8 nucleotides agree with TRBD2. With 4 bases clipped from V and 2 bases from J, the junction kept 3 bases outside the gene matches. The V gene's germline CDR1 is SNHLY and CDR2 FYNNEI. The CDR3 contains 15 residues. Here the CDR3 reads CASSGSGRNTGELFF. The covered CDR3 bases are TGTGCCAGCAGTGGAAGCGGGAGAAACACCGGGGAG.

On this clone: The sequence runs out 3 residues before the end of the CDR3; the remainder is reconstructed from the germline J gene. The chain combines TRBV7-6 with TRBJ2-7; perhaps TRBD1 as D (5 bases). Trimming removed 5 bases from V and 2 bases from J, with 13 bases in between. The CDR3 sequence is 14 residues long. Germline CDR1 reads SGHVS; CDR2 reads FNYEAQ. Partial CDR3 DNA: TGTGCCAGCAGCCTGGCCCCAGGGCCCTACGAG. Translated, it gives CASSLAPGPYE. The CDR3 in full is CASSLAPGPYEQYF.

According to its frequency, this clone is medium-sized. The read comes to an end 3 residues before the CDR3 does, leaving the germline J gene to fill in the end. The chain couples TRBV2 to TRBJ2-2, with D possibly TRBD2 on 6 matching bases. The CDR3 is made up of 14 amino acids. Germline CDR1 reads SNHLY; CDR2 reads FYNNEI. V was clipped by 2 bases and J by 5 bases, with 9 bases between them. The sequenced part of the CDR3 DNA is TGTGCCAGCAGTGAATCACGGGGGACCGGGGAG. Protein sequence: CASSESRGTGE. In full, the CDR3 is CASSESRGTGELFF.

Turning to this clone: The read halts 3 residues ahead of the CDR3 end, with the missing end drawn from the germline J gene. The chain links TRBV19 to TRBJ2-5; D is possibly TRBD2 (5 bases). Between the trimmed V and J ends, which lost 2 bases and 4 bases, there was a span of 8 bases. The germline V gene encodes CDR1 LNHDA and CDR2 SQIVND (reference sequence). The CDR3 contains 13 residues. This CDR3 reads CASSISGVETQYF. The covered CDR3 bases are TGTGCCAGTAGTATATCCGGGGTAGAGACC.

This clone registers medium-sized by frequency. The sequence runs out 3 residues before the end of the CDR3; the remainder is reconstructed from the germline J gene. The chain links TRBV18 to TRBJ2-2, with TRBD1 identical over 12 bases. Germline V gene lookup returns CDR1 KGHSH and CDR2 LQKENI. V was pared by 6 bases and J by 5 bases, with 7 bases of the junction left unmatched. The CDR3 is 16 residues long. CDR3 DNA (partial): TGTGCCAGCTCGCCGGGACAGGGGGCATGGACCGGGGAG. Amino acids: CASSPGQGAWTGE. The full CDR3 sequence reads CASSPGQGAWTGELFF.

Of note for this clone: The read ends 3 residues before the CDR3 terminus; that terminus is restored from the germline J gene. This sequence joins TRBV19 and TRBJ2-5, with 8 bases aligning to TRBD2. Germline V gives CDR1 LNHDA, CDR2 SQIVND (reference sequence). The CDR3 length is 13 residues. Trimming at V came to 8 bases and at J to 5 bases, leaving 7 bases not matched to a gene. Incomplete CDR3 DNA: TGTGCCAGTGCCTCTCGGGGGGGGGAGACC. This codes for CASASRGGET. The complete CDR3 reads CASASRGGETQYF.

Regarding this clone: The read ends 3 residues before the CDR3 terminus; that terminus is restored from the germline J gene. The chain recombines TRBV29-1 with TRBJ1-4; 7 bases match TRBD1. The germline CDR1 and CDR2 sequences are SQVTM and ANQGSEA. The CDR3 length is 11 residues. CDR3 region: CGGGSYEKLFF. The DNA read from the CDR3 is TGCGGAGGGGGCAGTTATGAAAAA.

As for this clone: Sequencing ends 3 residues short of the CDR3 end; the germline J gene provides the rest. The chain has TRBV29-1 and TRBJ2-7; D is unresolved. Trimming removed 7 bases at V and 5 bases at J, with 9 bases between. CDR1 is SQVTM and CDR2 is ANQGSEA in the germline V gene. The CDR3 is 10 amino acids. This CDR3 is CSAVQHEQYF. The covered CDR3 bases are TGCAGCGCCGTACAACACGAG.

Details on this clone: The read ends 3 residues shy of where the CDR3 ends; the end is completed using the germline J gene. The genes are TRBV7-8 and TRBJ2-5, with D possibly TRBD2 on 5 matching bases. The CDR3 covers 14 residues. The germline V and J ends were trimmed by 5 bases and 2 bases, with 12 bases remaining between them. Germline V gives CDR1 SGHVS, CDR2 FQNEAQ. The covered CDR3 bases are TGTGCCAGCAGCCCTAGCCAGATTCAAGAGACC. It codes for CASSPSQIQET. The complete CDR3 sequence is CASSPSQIQETQYF. Full variable domain (remainder filled in from reference TRBV7-8 and TRBJ2-5): GAGVSQSPRYKVAKRGQDVALRCDPISGHVSLFWYQQALGQGPEFLTYFQNEAQLDKSGLPSDRFFAERPEGSVSTLKIQRTQQEDSAVYLCASSPSQIQETQYFGPGTRLLVL.

Comment on this clone: Coverage ceases 3 residues before the CDR3 finishes, and the germline J gene fills in the end. V and J are TRBV5-1 and TRBJ2-6; no firm D call. CDR1 is SGHRS and CDR2 is YFSETQ in the germline V gene. This CDR3 has 14 residues. V gave up 4 bases and J gave up 4 bases, with 9 bases separating them. This chain's CDR3 is CASSQDSGANVLTF. The covered CDR3 bases are TGCGCCAGCAGCCAGGATTCCGGGGCCAACGTC.